The rows below give T cell receptor beta chains drawn from one sample of a study of CD8 T cells in ankylosing spondylitis. MiXCR, run by TCRdb on the 5' RACE reads, gives a single entry per CDR3 protein. The sample has roughly 260,000 distinct CDR3 sequences, 15% to 25% seen once. Sequencing used blood, either unsorted or a sorted T cell fraction (not recorded which). The receptors shown here come from a male donor with ankylosing spondylitis or in good health (not recorded which). Both conserved end residues are part of each CDR3. A D gene is named only where the DNA matches it firmly. Clone size is shown for a subset of rows, as once, few, many or a class of expanded clone.

abundance: .; d_gene: TRBD1; v_gene: TRBV12-3/TRBV12-4; j_gene: TRBJ1-5; CDR3aa: CASKQTGASNQPQHF; CDR3nt: TGTGCCAGCAAACAGACAGGGGCTAGCAATCAGCCCCAGCATTTT
abundance: many; d_gene: TRBD1; v_gene: TRBV29-1; j_gene: TRBJ2-4; CDR3aa: CSVRGAGQGAKNIQYF; CDR3nt: TGCAGCGTCCGCGGGGCGGGACAGGGGGCCAAAAACATTCAGTACTTC
abundance: .; d_gene: TRBD1; v_gene: TRBV2; j_gene: TRBJ1-1; CDR3aa: CASLLRGQGAGTEAFF; CDR3nt: TGTGCCAGCCTCCTCAGGGGACAGGGGGCTGGGACTGAAGCTTTCTTT
abundance: few; d_gene: TRBD1; v_gene: TRBV11-2; j_gene: TRBJ2-1; CDR3aa: CASSLGGQGHEQFF; CDR3nt: TGTGCCAGCAGCTTAGGGGGACAGGGCCATGAGCAGTTCTTC
abundance: .; d_gene: .; v_gene: TRBV12-3/TRBV12-4; j_gene: TRBJ2-2; CDR3aa: CASTRQTGELFF; CDR3nt: TGTGCCAGCACGCGACAGACCGGGGAGCTGTTTTTT
abundance: many; d_gene: .; v_gene: TRBV20-1; j_gene: TRBJ2-3; CDR3aa: CSANVRTDRDTQYF; CDR3nt: TGCAGTGCTAACGTTAGAACAGATAGGGATACGCAGTATTTT
abundance: .; d_gene: TRBD2; v_gene: TRBV7-3; j_gene: TRBJ2-1; CDR3aa: CASSAGLAGVDEQFF; CDR3nt: TGTGCCAGCAGCGCCGGACTAGCGGGAGTGGATGAGCAGTTCTTC
abundance: few; d_gene: .; v_gene: TRBV7-3; j_gene: TRBJ1-3; CDR3aa: CASSFGDPGNTIYF; CDR3nt: TGTGCCAGCAGCTTCGGGGACCCTGGAAACACCATATATTTT
abundance: few; d_gene: .; v_gene: TRBV7-9; j_gene: TRBJ2-2; CDR3aa: CASSPVPTGELFF; CDR3nt: TGTGCCAGCAGCCCAGTTCCCACCGGGGAGCTGTTTTTT
abundance: few; d_gene: TRBD1; v_gene: TRBV12-3/TRBV12-4; j_gene: TRBJ2-1; CDR3aa: CASSLRGQGFEQFF; CDR3nt: TGTGCCAGCAGTTTGCGGGGACAGGGTTTTGAGCAGTTCTTC
abundance: many; d_gene: TRBD2; v_gene: TRBV4-1; j_gene: TRBJ2-3; CDR3aa: CASSQEPSGVLSDTQYF; CDR3nt: TGCGCCAGCAGCCAAGAACCTAGCGGGGTGTTATCAGATACGCAGTATTTT
abundance: .; d_gene: .; v_gene: TRBV12-3/TRBV12-4; j_gene: TRBJ2-1; CDR3aa: CASNSFADFGEQFF; CDR3nt: TGTGCCAGCAACTCCTTCGCGGATTTCGGTGAGCAGTTCTTC
abundance: many; d_gene: TRBD2; v_gene: TRBV5-1; j_gene: TRBJ2-1; CDR3aa: CASSLAGGRASYNEQFF; CDR3nt: TGCGCCAGCAGCTTGGCGGGCGGGAGGGCCTCCTACAATGAGCAGTTCTTC
abundance: .; d_gene: TRBD2; v_gene: TRBV12-3/TRBV12-4; j_gene: TRBJ2-1; CDR3aa: CASSLVVLAARTNNEQFF; CDR3nt: TGTGCCAGCAGTTTAGTGGTCCTAGCGGCACGGACCAACAATGAGCAGTTCTTC
abundance: many; d_gene: .; v_gene: TRBV12-3/TRBV12-4; j_gene: TRBJ1-4; CDR3aa: CASSLGTDATTNEKLFF; CDR3nt: TGTGCCAGCAGCCTCGGGACGGATGCAACAACTAATGAAAAACTGTTTTTT
abundance: .; d_gene: .; v_gene: TRBV6-5; j_gene: TRBJ2-4; CDR3aa: CASSLGGAKNIQYF; CDR3nt: TGTGCCAGCAGTTTGGGCGGAGCCAAAAACATTCAGTACTTC
abundance: few; d_gene: TRBD1; v_gene: TRBV5-1; j_gene: TRBJ2-1; CDR3aa: CASSILGTGFISSYNEQFF; CDR3nt: TGCGCCAGCAGCATCCTCGGGACAGGGTTTATCAGCTCCTACAATGAGCAGTTCTTC
abundance: few; d_gene: .; v_gene: TRBV11-2; j_gene: TRBJ1-2; CDR3aa: CASSGGAYYGYTF; CDR3nt: TGTGCCAGTTCGGGGGGGGCCTACTATGGCTACACCTTC
abundance: .; d_gene: .; v_gene: TRBV5-1; j_gene: TRBJ2-1; CDR3aa: CASSLDSPDNEQFF; CDR3nt: TGCGCCAGCAGCTTGGACAGCCCCGACAATGAGCAGTTCTTC
abundance: .; d_gene: TRBD2; v_gene: TRBV4-1; j_gene: TRBJ2-1; CDR3aa: CASSQDSGGWNEQFF; CDR3nt: TGCGCCAGCAGCCAAGATTCGGGGGGTTGGAATGAGCAGTTCTTC
abundance: .; d_gene: TRBD1; v_gene: TRBV7-3; j_gene: TRBJ1-4; CDR3aa: CASSLSLDRGYREKLFF; CDR3nt: TGTGCCAGCAGCTTAAGTCTGGACAGGGGGTATAGGGAAAAACTGTTTTTT
abundance: .; d_gene: TRBD1; v_gene: TRBV7-2; j_gene: TRBJ1-1; CDR3aa: CASSLTLQGRTEAFF; CDR3nt: TGTGCCAGCAGCTTAACCCTACAGGGGCGCACTGAAGCTTTCTTT
abundance: few; d_gene: .; v_gene: TRBV5-1; j_gene: TRBJ2-5; CDR3aa: CASSPGIEETQYF; CDR3nt: TGCGCCAGCAGCCCCGGGATCGAAGAGACCCAGTACTTC
abundance: .; d_gene: .; v_gene: TRBV5-1; j_gene: TRBJ1-6; CDR3aa: CASSRELNSPLHF; CDR3nt: TGCGCCAGCAGCAGGGAGTTGAATTCACCCCTCCACTTT
abundance: .; d_gene: TRBD1; v_gene: TRBV6-2/TRBV6-3; j_gene: TRBJ1-6; CDR3aa: CASSYQPTGNSPLHF; CDR3nt: TGTGCCAGCAGTTACCAACCGACAGGGAACTCACCCCTCCACTTT
abundance: few; d_gene: .; v_gene: TRBV5-4; j_gene: TRBJ1-1; CDR3aa: CASSLETGTNTEAFF; CDR3nt: TGTGCCAGCAGCTTGGAGACAGGAACGAACACTGAAGCTTTCTTT
abundance: .; d_gene: .; v_gene: TRBV27; j_gene: TRBJ2-1; CDR3aa: CASSLKIVFLGGHEQFF; CDR3nt: TGTGCCAGCAGTTTAAAAATTGTGTTTCTCGGGGGCCATGAGCAGTTCTTC
abundance: few; d_gene: .; v_gene: TRBV5-1; j_gene: TRBJ1-6; CDR3aa: CASSLTPDQNNSPLHF; CDR3nt: TGCGCCAGCAGCTTGACGCCGGACCAGAATAATTCACCCCTCCACTTT
abundance: few; d_gene: .; v_gene: TRBV24-1; j_gene: TRBJ2-2; CDR3aa: CATSEPDGQGNTGELFF; CDR3nt: TGTGCCACCAGTGAACCGGACGGCCAGGGGAACACCGGGGAGCTGTTTTTT
abundance: .; d_gene: .; v_gene: TRBV20-1; j_gene: TRBJ2-2; CDR3aa: CSASLSGELFF; CDR3nt: TGCAGTGCTAGTTTGAGCGGGGAGCTGTTTTTT
abundance: .; d_gene: TRBD1; v_gene: TRBV20-1; j_gene: TRBJ1-2; CDR3aa: CSALGTAGYTF; CDR3nt: TGCAGTGCCCTTGGGACAGCTGGCTACACCTTC
abundance: .; d_gene: .; v_gene: TRBV4-1; j_gene: TRBJ1-5; CDR3aa: CASSQEPGGVDQPQHF; CDR3nt: TGCGCCAGCAGCCAAGAACCTGGAGGGGTGGATCAGCCCCAGCATTTT
abundance: few; d_gene: .; v_gene: TRBV5-1; j_gene: TRBJ1-2; CDR3aa: CASSLEATAGPYGYTF; CDR3nt: TGCGCCAGCAGCTTGGAGGCGACGGCAGGGCCCTATGGCTACACCTTC
abundance: .; d_gene: .; v_gene: TRBV20-1; j_gene: TRBJ2-1; CDR3aa: CSAPDFGDEQFF; CDR3nt: TGCAGTGCCCCGGACTTCGGGGATGAGCAGTTCTTC
abundance: few; d_gene: .; v_gene: TRBV27; j_gene: TRBJ2-3; CDR3aa: CASSPLRLGATDTQYF; CDR3nt: TGTGCCAGCAGTCCCCTTCGATTGGGAGCCACAGATACGCAGTATTTT
abundance: many; d_gene: .; v_gene: TRBV5-1; j_gene: TRBJ2-2; CDR3aa: CASSLGQNTGELFF; CDR3nt: TGCGCCAGCAGCTTGGGACAAAACACCGGGGAGCTGTTTTTT
abundance: .; d_gene: .; v_gene: TRBV7-3; j_gene: TRBJ2-3; CDR3aa: CASSTGPRDTQYF; CDR3nt: TGTGCCAGCAGTACAGGGCCCCGAGATACGCAGTATTTT
abundance: many; d_gene: TRBD1; v_gene: TRBV12-3/TRBV12-4; j_gene: TRBJ1-1; CDR3aa: CASSLEGAVTEAFF; CDR3nt: TGTGCCAGCAGTTTAGAGGGGGCGGTCACTGAAGCTTTCTTT
abundance: once; d_gene: TRBD1; v_gene: TRBV20-1; j_gene: TRBJ2-5; CDR3aa: CSARAGRGWQETQYF; CDR3nt: TGCAGTGCTAGAGCAGGCAGGGGGTGGCAAGAGACCCAGTACTTC
abundance: few; d_gene: TRBD1; v_gene: TRBV9; j_gene: TRBJ2-1; CDR3aa: CASSVVGTGAYNEQFF; CDR3nt: TGTGCCAGCAGCGTAGTTGGGACAGGCGCCTACAATGAGCAGTTCTTC
abundance: .; d_gene: .; v_gene: TRBV12-3/TRBV12-4; j_gene: TRBJ1-2; CDR3aa: CASSLNTGSGYTF; CDR3nt: TGTGCCAGCAGTTTAAATACAGGGAGCGGCTACACCTTC
abundance: .; d_gene: .; v_gene: TRBV20-1; j_gene: TRBJ2-3; CDR3aa: CSAWDPSTDTQYF; CDR3nt: TGCAGTGCTTGGGACCCCAGCACAGATACGCAGTATTTT
abundance: few; d_gene: .; v_gene: TRBV12-3/TRBV12-4; j_gene: TRBJ2-3; CDR3aa: CASSFAGDTQYF; CDR3nt: TGTGCCAGCAGTTTTGCCGGAGATACGCAGTATTTT
abundance: few; d_gene: TRBD2; v_gene: TRBV20-1; j_gene: TRBJ2-1; CDR3aa: CSGGGLSYNEQFF; CDR3nt: TGCAGTGGGGGGGGTCTCTCCTACAATGAGCAGTTCTTC
abundance: few; d_gene: .; v_gene: TRBV7-9; j_gene: TRBJ1-1; CDR3aa: CASSLNMRNTEAFF; CDR3nt: TGTGCCAGCAGCCTGAATATGAGGAACACTGAAGCTTTCTTT
abundance: few; d_gene: TRBD1; v_gene: TRBV5-1; j_gene: TRBJ2-1; CDR3aa: CASSLRDRGPNRYDEQFF; CDR3nt: TGCGCCAGCAGCTTAAGGGACAGGGGGCCTAACCGTTACGATGAGCAGTTCTTC
abundance: few; d_gene: TRBD2; v_gene: TRBV18; j_gene: TRBJ2-1; CDR3aa: CASSGLAGGNEQFF; CDR3nt: TGTGCCAGCTCAGGACTAGCGGGAGGAAATGAGCAGTTCTTC
abundance: .; d_gene: TRBD1; v_gene: TRBV7-2; j_gene: TRBJ1-4; CDR3aa: CASRLGQGGEKLFF; CDR3nt: TGTGCCTCCCGTTTAGGACAGGGCGGTGAAAAACTGTTTTTT
abundance: .; d_gene: .; v_gene: TRBV7-2; j_gene: TRBJ2-5; CDR3aa: CASSGGGPQETQYF; CDR3nt: TGTGCCAGCAGCGGCGGAGGACCTCAAGAGACCCAGTACTTC
abundance: .; d_gene: .; v_gene: TRBV6-2/TRBV6-3; j_gene: TRBJ1-5; CDR3aa: CASSSLRGVQQPQHF; CDR3nt: TGTGCCAGCAGTTCCCTCAGGGGTGTGCAGCAGCCCCAGCATTTT
abundance: few; d_gene: TRBD1; v_gene: TRBV4-2; j_gene: TRBJ2-1; CDR3aa: CASSQDRDRYNEQFF; CDR3nt: TGTGCCAGCAGCCAAGATAGGGACAGGTACAATGAGCAGTTCTTC
abundance: .; d_gene: .; v_gene: TRBV12-3/TRBV12-4; j_gene: TRBJ1-6; CDR3aa: CASSEQTGANSPLHF; CDR3nt: TGTGCCAGCAGCGAACAGACAGGAGCTAATTCACCCCTCCACTTT
abundance: .; d_gene: .; v_gene: TRBV12-3/TRBV12-4; j_gene: TRBJ2-1; CDR3aa: CASSQQGREQFF; CDR3nt: TGTGCCAGCAGCCAACAGGGCCGGGAGCAGTTCTTC
abundance: many; d_gene: .; v_gene: TRBV2; j_gene: TRBJ1-2; CDR3aa: CASSRKGGGYTF; CDR3nt: TGTGCCAGCAGTCGAAAAGGAGGTGGCTACACCTTC